This T cell receptor beta chain was observed in a study of neurological immune-mediated disorders. This clonotype came up many times. Noted time point: longitudinal time-point 3. The germline V gene encodes CDR1 SGDLS and CDR2 YYNGEE. There are 15 residues in the CDR3. V gave up 0 bases and J gave up 9 bases; unmatched junction bases: 11. TCRdb independently ran MiXCR on the 5' RACE reads; one entry per CDR3 protein. The sample yields roughly 50,000 distinct CDR3 sequences, over 9.5% seen once. V is TRBV9 and J is TRBJ2-5, with 7 bases identical to TRBD2. The source of this sequence is a male donor with HTLV-1-associated myelopathy (HAM/TSP). The sequencing sample was made of PBMCs. The CDR3: CASSVGGGTPGAQYF. The DNA for the CDR3 is TGTGCCAGCAGCGTAGGGGGGGGGACCCCCGGGGCCCAGTACTTC.